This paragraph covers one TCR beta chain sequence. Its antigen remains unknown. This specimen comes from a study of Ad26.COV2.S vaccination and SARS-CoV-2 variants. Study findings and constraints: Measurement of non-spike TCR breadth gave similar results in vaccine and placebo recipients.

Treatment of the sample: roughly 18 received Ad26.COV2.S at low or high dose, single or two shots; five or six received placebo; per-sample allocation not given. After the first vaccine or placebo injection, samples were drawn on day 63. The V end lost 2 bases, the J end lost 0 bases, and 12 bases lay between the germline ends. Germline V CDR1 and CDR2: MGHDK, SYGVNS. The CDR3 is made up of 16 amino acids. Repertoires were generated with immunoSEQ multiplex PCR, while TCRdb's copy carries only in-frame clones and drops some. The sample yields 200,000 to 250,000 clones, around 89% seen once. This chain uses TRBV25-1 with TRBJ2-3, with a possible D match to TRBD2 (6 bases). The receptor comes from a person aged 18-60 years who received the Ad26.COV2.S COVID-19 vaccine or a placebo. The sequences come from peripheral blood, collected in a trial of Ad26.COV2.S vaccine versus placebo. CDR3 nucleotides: TGTGCCAGCAGTGAACTAGGGGAGGTCAGCACAGATACGCAGTATTTT. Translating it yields CASSELGEVSTDTQYF.